Following are 2 T cell receptor beta chains from one sample sequenced in a study of blood T cell repertoires in COVID-19. This table comes from immunoSEQ multiplex PCR, and its TCRdb copy is limited to in-frame clones, with some not included. The sample holds around 340,000 clones, about 83% seen once. The sequenced material came from peripheral blood. Receptor source: a man aged 25 to 45 with active or convalescent COVID-19.

This chain connects TRBV7-2 to TRBJ1-6, with 7 nucleotides matching TRBD1. The length of the CDR3 is 14 residues. Per the germline V gene, CDR1 is SGHTA and CDR2 is FQGNSA. V lost 2 bases and J lost 8; bases outside the gene matches: 3. In DNA, the CDR3 is TGTGCCAGCAGCTTATCGGGACAGTATTCACCCCTCCACTTT. Protein sequence: CASSLSGQYSPLHF.

This chain links TRBV4-1 with TRBJ1-6; a possible D gene is TRBD1 (5 bases). Germline assignment: CDR1 MGHRA and CDR2 YSYEKL. The ends were cut back, 2 bases at V and 13 bases at J, with 12 bases in the middle. This CDR3 region has 13 residues. In nucleotides, the CDR3 is TGCGCCAGCAGCCAACCTTGGGGGGGGCCCCTCCACTTT. Its protein is CASSQPWGGPLHF.